Below, one TCR beta chain is given with its context. The data belong to a study of CD8 T cells in ankylosing spondylitis. In making TCR beta libraries, quantitative 5'-RACE with molecular barcodes was used. TCRdb reprocessed the 5' RACE reads via MiXCR and lists one record per CDR3 protein. The sample carries 250,000 to 350,000 distinct CDR3 sequences, about 20% recorded once. The TCR comes from a male donor with ankylosing spondylitis or in good health (not recorded which). Sequencing was performed on blood, either unsorted or a sorted T cell fraction (not recorded which).

The CDR3 protein is CASSEGNSNTEAFF. Here the CDR3 DNA reads TGTGCCAGCAGTGAGGGGAACAGTAACACTGAAGCTTTCTTT. The gene calls are TRBV2 and TRBJ1-1, with D hard to call. The germline V gene has CDR1 SNHLY and CDR2 FYNNEI. V lost 3 bases to trimming and J lost 2 bases, with 10 bases between them. There are 14 residues in the CDR3.